Listed below are T cell receptor beta chains from one sample, sequenced in a study of blood T cell repertoires in COVID-19. The repertoire was sequenced with immunoSEQ multiplex PCR; TCRdb's copy has only in-frame clones and lacks some. The sample lists around 82,000 clones, 90% occurring once. Source material: peripheral blood. The receptors shown here come from a human donor in a cohort sampled during active COVID-19. CDR3s include the opening cysteine and the closing phenylalanine or tryptophan. The order of the fields is D gene, V gene, clone size, J gene, CDR3 protein, CDR3 DNA. D genes are given only for firm matches. Expanded clones get a size class; other rows say once, few or many, or leave the size out.

d_gene: TRBD2
v_gene: TRBV7-8
abundance: NA
j_gene: TRBJ2-1
CDR3aa: CASRVAGGPYNEQFF
CDR3nt: TGTGCCAGCAGGGTAGCGGGGGGGCCTTACAATGAGCAGTTCTTC

d_gene: TRBD2
v_gene: TRBV2
abundance: NA
j_gene: TRBJ2-5
CDR3aa: CASKASGYQETQYF
CDR3nt: TGTGCCAGCAAGGCTAGCGGGTACCAAGAGACCCAGTACTTC

d_gene: TRBD1
v_gene: TRBV24-1
abundance: NA
j_gene: TRBJ2-2
CDR3aa: CATSDFRQGARTGEPFF
CDR3nt: TGTGCCACCAGTGATTTCCGGCAGGGGGCGCGGACCGGGGAGCCGTTTTTT

d_gene: TRBD2
v_gene: TRBV6-6
abundance: NA
j_gene: TRBJ2-1
CDR3aa: CASSYGTNYNEQFF
CDR3nt: TGTGCCAGCAGTTATGGGACTAACTACAATGAGCAGTTCTTC

d_gene: TRBD2
v_gene: TRBV6-5
abundance: NA
j_gene: TRBJ2-1
CDR3aa: CASSRTSGVYEQFF
CDR3nt: TGTGCCAGCAGTAGGACTAGCGGGGTCTATGAGCAGTTCTTC

d_gene: TRBD1
v_gene: TRBV28
abundance: NA
j_gene: TRBJ1-6
CDR3aa: CASTSRDRLDGSPLHF
CDR3nt: TGTGCCAGCACCTCCCGGGACAGGTTGGACGGTTCACCCCTCCACTTT

d_gene: TRBD1
v_gene: TRBV5-4
abundance: NA
j_gene: TRBJ1-4
CDR3aa: CASSLQGQGLWKEKLFF
CDR3nt: TGTGCCAGCAGCTTGCAAGGACAGGGGCTTTGGAAGGAAAAACTGTTTTTT

d_gene: TRBD1
v_gene: TRBV5-7
abundance: NA
j_gene: TRBJ2-7
CDR3aa: CASSLAGGRFSYEQYF
CDR3nt: TGTGCCAGCAGCTTGGCAGGGGGCCGTTTCTCCTACGAGCAGTACTTC

d_gene: TRBD2
v_gene: TRBV5-1
abundance: NA
j_gene: TRBJ2-2
CDR3aa: CASSLVTSGGINTGELFF
CDR3nt: TGCGCCAGCAGCTTGGTGACTAGCGGGGGGATCAACACCGGGGAGCTGTTTTTT

d_gene: TRBD1
v_gene: TRBV9
abundance: NA
j_gene: TRBJ1-2
CDR3aa: CASSVAPPGGLNYGYTF
CDR3nt: TGTGCCAGCAGCGTAGCCCCTCCAGGGGGCCTCAACTATGGCTACACCTTC

d_gene: NA
v_gene: TRBV21-1
abundance: NA
j_gene: TRBJ2-5
CDR3aa: CASSPPGQTQETQYF
CDR3nt: TGTGCCAGCAGCCCTCCTGGACAGACCCAAGAGACCCAGTACTTC

d_gene: TRBD1
v_gene: TRBV7-8
abundance: once
j_gene: TRBJ1-5
CDR3aa: CASSSWRGQGYQPQHF
CDR3nt: TGTGCCAGCAGCTCGTGGAGGGGACAGGGGTACCAGCCCCAGCATTTT

d_gene: NA
v_gene: TRBV5-1
abundance: NA
j_gene: TRBJ1-1
CDR3aa: CASSLVGLPNTEAFF
CDR3nt: TGCGCCAGCAGCTTGGTCGGACTTCCGAACACTGAAGCTTTCTTT

d_gene: TRBD2
v_gene: TRBV5-1
abundance: NA
j_gene: TRBJ2-3
CDR3aa: CASSLGGGRTDTQYF
CDR3nt: TGCGCCAGCAGCTTGGGCGGGGGACGCACAGATACGCAGTATTTT

d_gene: TRBD1
v_gene: TRBV11-2
abundance: NA
j_gene: TRBJ2-2
CDR3aa: CASSWGQQNTGELFF
CDR3nt: TGTGCCAGCAGCTGGGGACAGCAGAACACCGGGGAGCTGTTTTTT

d_gene: TRBD1
v_gene: TRBV6-5
abundance: NA
j_gene: TRBJ1-5
CDR3aa: CASRHRGQGQPQHF
CDR3nt: TGTGCCAGCAGGCATAGGGGGCAGGGTCAGCCCCAGCATTTT

d_gene: NA
v_gene: TRBV5-6
abundance: once
j_gene: TRBJ1-3
CDR3aa: CASSFWHSGNTIYF
CDR3nt: TGTGCCAGCAGCTTTTGGCACTCTGGAAACACCATATATTTT

d_gene: TRBD2
v_gene: TRBV5-6
abundance: NA
j_gene: TRBJ2-2
CDR3aa: CASSLLGGANTGELFF
CDR3nt: TGTGCCAGCAGCTTGCTCGGGGGGGCGAACACCGGGGAGCTGTTTTTT

d_gene: NA
v_gene: TRBV19
abundance: NA
j_gene: TRBJ2-3
CDR3aa: CASSRVTSTDTQYF
CDR3nt: TGTGCCAGTAGTCGGGTCACTAGCACAGATACGCAGTATTTT

d_gene: NA
v_gene: TRBV11-1
abundance: NA
j_gene: TRBJ2-3
CDR3aa: CASSLAYSSTDTQYF
CDR3nt: TGTGCCAGCAGCTTAGCATACTCATCCACAGATACGCAGTATTTT

d_gene: NA
v_gene: TRBV3-1/TRBV3-2
abundance: once
j_gene: TRBJ2-5
CDR3aa: CASSQGTEETQYF
CDR3nt: TGTGCCAGCAGCCAAGGCACGGAAGAGACCCAGTACTTC

d_gene: NA
v_gene: TRBV27
abundance: NA
j_gene: TRBJ2-2
CDR3aa: CASIRRETGELFF
CDR3nt: TGTGCCAGCATCCGCAGGGAAACCGGGGAGCTGTTTTTT

d_gene: TRBD2
v_gene: TRBV6-4
abundance: NA
j_gene: TRBJ2-3
CDR3aa: CASSDGSGGTDTQYF
CDR3nt: TGTGCCAGCAGTGACGGAAGCGGGGGCACAGATACGCAGTATTTT

d_gene: NA
v_gene: TRBV6-5
abundance: NA
j_gene: TRBJ2-3
CDR3aa: CACLDRRPNTDTQYF
CDR3nt: TGTGCCTGTCTAGATCGCCGCCCAAACACAGATACGCAGTATTTT

d_gene: TRBD1
v_gene: TRBV27
abundance: NA
j_gene: TRBJ2-7
CDR3aa: CASSFIGGTREQYF
CDR3nt: TGTGCCAGCAGTTTCATAGGGGGCACGAGAGAGCAGTACTTC

d_gene: TRBD2
v_gene: TRBV27
abundance: NA
j_gene: TRBJ2-5
CDR3aa: CASSLEGLAGAQYF
CDR3nt: TGTGCCAGCAGTTTGGAGGGACTAGCGGGGGCCCAGTACTTC

d_gene: TRBD2
v_gene: TRBV5-1
abundance: NA
j_gene: TRBJ2-3
CDR3aa: CASSPSGVGDTQYF
CDR3nt: TGCGCCAGCAGCCCTAGCGGGGTAGGAGATACGCAGTATTTT

d_gene: TRBD1
v_gene: TRBV5-6
abundance: NA
j_gene: TRBJ2-3
CDR3aa: CASSPIGPGGDTQYF
CDR3nt: TGTGCCAGCAGCCCAATCGGCCCAGGGGGCGATACGCAGTATTTT

d_gene: TRBD2
v_gene: TRBV15
abundance: NA
j_gene: TRBJ2-3
CDR3aa: CATSREGGKAGGTDTQYF
CDR3nt: TGTGCCACCAGCAGAGAAGGGGGAAAAGCGGGAGGCACAGATACGCAGTATTTT

d_gene: NA
v_gene: TRBV18
abundance: NA
j_gene: TRBJ2-7
CDR3aa: CASSPFSAGVSSYEQYF
CDR3nt: TGTGCCAGCTCACCATTCTCGGCAGGCGTTTCGTCCTACGAGCAGTACTTC

d_gene: NA
v_gene: TRBV29-1
abundance: NA
j_gene: TRBJ1-1
CDR3aa: CSGGGAGWYTEAFF
CDR3nt: TGCAGCGGTGGGGGGGCCGGTTGGTACACTGAAGCTTTCTTT

d_gene: NA
v_gene: TRBV6-6
abundance: NA
j_gene: TRBJ1-4
CDR3aa: CASSTAGEVGEKLFF
CDR3nt: TGTGCCAGCAGTACCGCAGGGGAAGTTGGTGAAAAACTGTTTTTT

d_gene: TRBD1
v_gene: TRBV19
abundance: NA
j_gene: TRBJ1-6
CDR3aa: CASSDRGRPLHF
CDR3nt: TGTGCCAGTAGCGACAGGGGGCGTCCCCTCCACTTT

d_gene: NA
v_gene: TRBV27
abundance: NA
j_gene: TRBJ1-3
CDR3aa: CASRPNRVSGNTIYF
CDR3nt: TGTGCCAGCAGACCTAACAGGGTATCGGGAAACACCATATATTTT

d_gene: TRBD1
v_gene: TRBV7-2
abundance: NA
j_gene: TRBJ1-4
CDR3aa: CASSSGQGALGEKLFF
CDR3nt: TGTGCCAGCAGCTCCGGACAGGGGGCGTTAGGTGAAAAACTGTTTTTT

d_gene: NA
v_gene: TRBV5-4
abundance: NA
j_gene: TRBJ2-7
CDR3aa: CASSPAEQGNYEQYF
CDR3nt: TGTGCCAGCAGCCCGGCCGAACAGGGAAACTACGAGCAGTACTTC

d_gene: TRBD2
v_gene: TRBV27
abundance: NA
j_gene: TRBJ2-7
CDR3aa: CASSFFRTSGGPAYEQYF
CDR3nt: TGTGCCAGCAGTTTCTTCAGGACTAGCGGGGGGCCCGCCTACGAGCAGTACTTC

d_gene: TRBD1
v_gene: TRBV5-1
abundance: once
j_gene: TRBJ1-2
CDR3aa: CASSSLIGGGQGASGYTF
CDR3nt: TGCGCCAGCAGCTCATTGATCGGTGGCGGACAGGGGGCGTCTGGCTACACCTTC

d_gene: TRBD2
v_gene: TRBV6-2/TRBV6-3
abundance: NA
j_gene: TRBJ2-5
CDR3aa: CASSYLSGGIEETQYF
CDR3nt: TGTGCCAGCAGTTACCTTAGCGGGGGTATTGAAGAGACCCAGTACTTC

d_gene: TRBD2
v_gene: TRBV27
abundance: NA
j_gene: TRBJ2-7
CDR3aa: CASTGTSNRQVYEQYF
CDR3nt: TGTGCCAGCACCGGGACTAGCAATAGGCAAGTGTACGAGCAGTACTTC

d_gene: TRBD1
v_gene: TRBV11-2
abundance: NA
j_gene: TRBJ1-1
CDR3aa: CASSLMLAGQGTTEAFF
CDR3nt: TGTGCCAGCAGCTTAATGCTCGCCGGACAGGGGACCACTGAAGCTTTCTTT

d_gene: TRBD1
v_gene: TRBV2
abundance: NA
j_gene: TRBJ1-5
CDR3aa: CASSEGMQGAYSNQPQHF
CDR3nt: TGTGCCAGCAGTGAAGGGATGCAGGGGGCATATAGCAATCAGCCCCAGCATTTT

d_gene: TRBD1
v_gene: TRBV30
abundance: NA
j_gene: TRBJ2-2
CDR3aa: CAWSRGQTGELFF
CDR3nt: TGTGCCTGGAGTAGGGGGCAAACCGGGGAGCTGTTTTTT

d_gene: NA
v_gene: TRBV2
abundance: NA
j_gene: TRBJ2-5
CDR3aa: CASSVKGREETQYF
CDR3nt: TGTGCCAGCAGTGTCAAGGGCAGGGAAGAGACCCAGTACTTC

d_gene: NA
v_gene: TRBV5-1
abundance: NA
j_gene: TRBJ2-5
CDR3aa: CASSLGFQANQETQYF
CDR3nt: TGCGCCAGCAGCTTGGGGTTCCAGGCCAATCAAGAGACCCAGTACTTC